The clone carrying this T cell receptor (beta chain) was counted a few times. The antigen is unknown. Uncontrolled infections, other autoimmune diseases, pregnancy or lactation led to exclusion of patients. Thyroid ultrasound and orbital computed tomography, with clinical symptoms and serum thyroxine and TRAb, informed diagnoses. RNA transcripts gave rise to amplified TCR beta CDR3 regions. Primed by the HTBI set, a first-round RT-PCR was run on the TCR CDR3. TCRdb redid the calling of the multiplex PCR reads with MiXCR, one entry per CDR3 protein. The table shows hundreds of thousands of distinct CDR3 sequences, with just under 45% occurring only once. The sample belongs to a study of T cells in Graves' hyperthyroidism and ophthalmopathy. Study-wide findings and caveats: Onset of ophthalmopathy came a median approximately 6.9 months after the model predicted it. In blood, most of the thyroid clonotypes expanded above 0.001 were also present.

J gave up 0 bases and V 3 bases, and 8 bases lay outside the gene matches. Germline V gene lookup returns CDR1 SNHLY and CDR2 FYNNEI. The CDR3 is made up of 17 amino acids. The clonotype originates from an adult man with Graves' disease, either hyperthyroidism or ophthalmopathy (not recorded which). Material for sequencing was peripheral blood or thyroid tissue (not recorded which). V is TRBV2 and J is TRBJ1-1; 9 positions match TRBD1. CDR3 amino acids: CASSDHRDRDLNTEAFF. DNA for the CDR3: TGTGCCAGCAGTGATCACCGGGACAGGGATTTGAACACTGAAGCTTTCTTT.